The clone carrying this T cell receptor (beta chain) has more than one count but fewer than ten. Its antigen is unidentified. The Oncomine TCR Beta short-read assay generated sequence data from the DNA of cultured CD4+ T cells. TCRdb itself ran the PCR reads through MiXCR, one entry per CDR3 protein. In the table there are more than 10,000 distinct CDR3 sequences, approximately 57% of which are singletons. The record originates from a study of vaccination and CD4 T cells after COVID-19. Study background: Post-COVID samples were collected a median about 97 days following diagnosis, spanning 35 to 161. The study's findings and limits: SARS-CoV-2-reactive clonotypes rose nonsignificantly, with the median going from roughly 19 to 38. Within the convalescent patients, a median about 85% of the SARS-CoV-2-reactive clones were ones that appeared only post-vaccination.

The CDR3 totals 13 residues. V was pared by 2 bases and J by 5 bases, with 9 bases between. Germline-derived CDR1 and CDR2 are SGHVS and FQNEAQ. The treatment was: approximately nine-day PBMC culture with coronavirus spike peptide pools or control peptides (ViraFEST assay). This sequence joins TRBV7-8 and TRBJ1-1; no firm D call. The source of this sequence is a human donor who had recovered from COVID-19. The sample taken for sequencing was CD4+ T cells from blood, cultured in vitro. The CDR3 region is CASSLISGTEAFF. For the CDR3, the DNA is TGTGCCAGCAGCTTAATTTCGGGAACTGAAGCTTTCTTT.